The rows below give T cell receptor beta chains drawn from one sample of a study of shared clonotypes between healthy human individuals. The assay was immunoSEQ multiplex PCR, and TCRdb's table has in-frame clones only and misses some. The repertoire holds millions of clones, with around 93% as singletons. Sequencing used naive CD8+ T cells from PBMCs. The receptors shown here come from a man aged 18 to 29 in good health. Some clones in this sample may be carry-over from other donors' samples. Each CDR3 is given with its conserved first and last residue. The D gene is left open where the match is weak. Part of the rows lack a size; the others show once, few, many or a class for expanded clones.

cdr3_length	v_call	j_call	d_call	clone_size	cdr3_aa	cdr3_nt
18	TRBV5-1	TRBJ2-1	TRBD1	once	CASTPGTGGIASYNEQFF	TGCGCCAGCACCCCCGGGACAGGGGGCATCGCCTCCTACAATGAGCAGTTCTTC
14	TRBV27	TRBJ2-7	TRBD1	.	CASSLGQGYYEQYF	TGTGCCAGCAGTTTGGGACAGGGGTATTACGAGCAGTACTTC
16	TRBV7-9	TRBJ2-7	.	.	CASSGGVGQGKHEQYF	TGTGCCAGCAGTGGTGGGGTAGGTCAGGGGAAGCACGAGCAGTACTTC
15	TRBV2	TRBJ2-3	TRBD2	.	CASSGTSGSTDTQYF	TGTGCCAGCAGTGGGACTAGCGGGAGCACAGATACGCAGTATTTT
11	TRBV9	TRBJ2-1	.	.	CASSVTDEQFF	TGTGCCAGCAGCGTAACCGATGAGCAGTTCTTC
14	TRBV19	TRBJ1-1	.	.	CAAVGGGMNTEAFF	TGTGCCGCCGTAGGGGGGGGGATGAACACTGAAGCTTTCTTT
12	TRBV28	TRBJ2-7	.	once	CASSLGGYEQYF	TGTGCCAGCAGTTTAGGTGGATACGAGCAGTACTTC
14	TRBV4-1	TRBJ1-3	.	.	CASSQRTSGNTIYF	TGCGCCAGCAGCCAGAGGACATCTGGAAACACCATATATTTT
16	TRBV6-4	TRBJ2-7	.	once	CATLEDLRVKPYEQYF	TGTGCCACCCTCGAGGACCTCAGGGTAAAACCCTACGAGCAGTACTTC
14	TRBV29-1	TRBJ1-1	.	.	CSGAGGNSGTEAFF	TGCAGCGGTGCCGGTGGAAACAGCGGCACTGAAGCTTTCTTT
14	TRBV6-1	TRBJ1-5	.	.	CATYSPGYNQPQHF	TGTGCCACGTATTCCCCCGGGTACAATCAGCCCCAGCATTTT
16	TRBV6-4	TRBJ2-1	TRBD2	.	CASSDSGLADYNEQFF	TGTGCCAGCAGTGACTCGGGCCTAGCGGACTACAATGAGCAGTTCTTC
17	TRBV19	TRBJ2-3	TRBD2	.	CASSAGTSGRLTDTQYF	TGTGCCAGTAGTGCCGGGACTAGCGGGAGACTCACAGATACGCAGTATTTT
13	TRBV7-9	TRBJ1-1	.	once	CASSFGRGTEAFF	TGTGCCAGCAGCTTTGGGCGGGGCACTGAAGCTTTCTTT
15	TRBV6-6	TRBJ1-5	.	.	CATRINRNSNQPQHF	TGTGCCACCCGGATTAACAGAAACAGCAATCAGCCCCAGCATTTT
16	TRBV4-2	TRBJ2-3	TRBD2	.	CASSQDGRASADTQYF	TGTGCCAGCAGCCAAGATGGGAGGGCCTCAGCAGATACGCAGTATTTT
18	TRBV11-2	TRBJ2-3	TRBD2	.	CASSLSRLAGYQRDTQYF	TGTGCCAGCAGCTTATCTCGACTAGCGGGTTATCAAAGAGATACGCAGTATTTT
16	TRBV30	TRBJ2-7	.	.	CAWSPQYFPLSYEQYF	TGTGCCTGGAGTCCACAATATTTTCCGCTCTCCTACGAGCAGTACTTC
16	TRBV9	TRBJ1-5	.	.	CASSGGQGHNNQPQHF	TGTGCCAGTTCTGGGGGCCAGGGCCATAACAATCAGCCCCAGCATTTT
16	TRBV13	TRBJ1-1	TRBD1	.	CASSASRDRGITEAFF	TGTGCCAGCAGCGCGTCCCGGGACAGGGGTATCACTGAAGCTTTCTTT
15	TRBV27	TRBJ2-7	TRBD1	.	CASSPRTGGFYEQYF	TGTGCCAGCAGCCCCAGGACAGGGGGTTTCTACGAGCAGTACTTC
14	TRBV5-8	TRBJ2-5	.	.	CASSQRSSWETQYF	TGTGCCAGCAGCCAGCGCTCCAGTTGGGAGACCCAGTACTTC
14	TRBV29-1	TRBJ2-5	TRBD2	.	CSVIGLADQETQYF	TGCAGCGTCATAGGACTAGCGGACCAAGAGACCCAGTACTTC
13	TRBV27	TRBJ2-1	.	once	CASSPTQGNEQFF	TGTGCCAGCAGTCCAACACAGGGCAATGAGCAGTTCTTC